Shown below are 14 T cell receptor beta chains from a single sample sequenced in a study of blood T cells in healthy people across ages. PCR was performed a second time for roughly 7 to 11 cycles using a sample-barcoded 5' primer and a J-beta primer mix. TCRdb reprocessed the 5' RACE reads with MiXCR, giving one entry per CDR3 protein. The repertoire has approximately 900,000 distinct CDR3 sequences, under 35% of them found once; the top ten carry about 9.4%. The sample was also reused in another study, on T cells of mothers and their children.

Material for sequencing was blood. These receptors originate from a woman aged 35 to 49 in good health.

The CDR3 loop is CSARSSGRDTGELFF. For the CDR3, the DNA is TGCAGTGCTAGAAGTAGCGGGAGGGACACCGGGGAGCTGTTTTTT. This chain connects TRBV20-1 to TRBJ2-2; TRBD2 agrees at 11 bases. Losses at the gene ends were 2 bases for V and 3 bases for J; bases not matched to a gene: 2. The CDR3 is 15 residues long. CDR1 DFQATT and CDR2 SNEGSKA come from the germline V gene (reference sequence).

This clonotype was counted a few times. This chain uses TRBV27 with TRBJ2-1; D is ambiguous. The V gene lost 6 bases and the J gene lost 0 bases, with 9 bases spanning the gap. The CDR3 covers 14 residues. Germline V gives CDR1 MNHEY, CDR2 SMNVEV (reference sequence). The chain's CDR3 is CASSVLSSYNEQFF. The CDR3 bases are TGTGCCAGCAGCGTATTGAGCTCCTACAATGAGCAGTTCTTC.

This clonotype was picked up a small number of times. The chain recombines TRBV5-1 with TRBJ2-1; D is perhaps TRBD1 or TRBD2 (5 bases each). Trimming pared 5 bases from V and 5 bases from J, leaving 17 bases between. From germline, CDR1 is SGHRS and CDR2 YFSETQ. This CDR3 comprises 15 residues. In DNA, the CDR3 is TGCGCCAGCAGTTTACCCGGGACCTTCCACAATGAGCAGTTCTTC. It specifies CASSLPGTFHNEQFF. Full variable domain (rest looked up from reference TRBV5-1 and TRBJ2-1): KAGVTQTPRYLIKTRGQQVTLSCSPISGHRSVSWYQQTPGQGLQFLFEYFSETQRNKGNFPGRFSGRQFSNSRSEMNVSTLELGDSALYLCASSLPGTFHNEQFFGPGTRLTVL.

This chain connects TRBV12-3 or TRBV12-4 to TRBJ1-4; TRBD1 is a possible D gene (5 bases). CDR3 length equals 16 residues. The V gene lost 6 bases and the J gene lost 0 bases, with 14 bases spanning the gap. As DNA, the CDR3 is TGTGCCAGCAGCCTAACTGGGACTGCAACTAATGAAAAACTGTTTTTT. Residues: CASSLTGTATNEKLFF.

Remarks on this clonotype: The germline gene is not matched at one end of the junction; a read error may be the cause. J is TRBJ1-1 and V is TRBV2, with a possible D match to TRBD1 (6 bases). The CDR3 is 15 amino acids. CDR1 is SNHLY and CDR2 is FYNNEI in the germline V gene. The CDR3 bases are TGTGTCAGCGGAGCAAATACAGGGTATCGAACTGAAGCTTTCTTT. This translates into CVSGANTGYRTEAFF.

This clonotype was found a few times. The CDR3 DNA follows: TGCAGTGCTAGAGATCCTTACGGCAATCAGCCCCAGCATTTT. It codes for CSARDPYGNQPQHF. The V and J genes are TRBV20-1 and TRBJ1-5; D is unresolved. V was clipped by 0 bases and J by 2 bases, with 8 bases between them. Germline loops: CDR1 DFQATT, CDR2 SNEGSKA (reference sequence). This CDR3 has 14 residues.

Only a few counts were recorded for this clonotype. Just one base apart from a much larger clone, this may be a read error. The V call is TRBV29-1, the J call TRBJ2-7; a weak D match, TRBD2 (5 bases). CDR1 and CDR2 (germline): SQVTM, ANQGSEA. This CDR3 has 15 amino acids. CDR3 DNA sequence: TGCAGCGTAAAATACAGCGACGCTAGCTCCTACGGGCAGTACTTC. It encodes CSVKYSDASSYGQYF.

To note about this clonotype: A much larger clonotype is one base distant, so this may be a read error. The CDR3 bases are TGTGCCAGCAGTCCCGCCAGGGGAAGGGAGACCCAGTACTTC. Amino acids: CASSPARGRETQYF. This chain connects TRBV7-2 to TRBJ2-4; D is perhaps TRBD1 (6 bases). The last part of the DNA fits TRBJ2-5 better; the J call may be wrong. The CDR3 contains 14 residues. The V gene's germline CDR1 is SGHTA and CDR2 FQGNSA.

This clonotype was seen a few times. This CDR3 reads CASSITGPNQPQHF. CDR3 in DNA: TGTGCCAGTAGTATTACAGGGCCCAATCAGCCCCAGCATTTT. The chain carries TRBV19 and TRBJ1-5; D is possibly TRBD1 (6 bases). The CDR3 totals 14 residues. V was clipped by 3 bases and J by 3 bases, with 9 bases between them. Per germline, CDR1 LNHDA and CDR2 SQIVND (reference sequence).

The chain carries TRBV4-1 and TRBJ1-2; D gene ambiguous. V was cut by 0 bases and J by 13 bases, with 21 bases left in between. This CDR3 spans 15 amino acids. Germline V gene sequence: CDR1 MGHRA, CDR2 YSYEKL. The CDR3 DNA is TGCGCCAGCAGCCAAGAGAGGCCCGGCATGTGGCTAACCACCTTC. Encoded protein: CASSQERPGMWLTTF.

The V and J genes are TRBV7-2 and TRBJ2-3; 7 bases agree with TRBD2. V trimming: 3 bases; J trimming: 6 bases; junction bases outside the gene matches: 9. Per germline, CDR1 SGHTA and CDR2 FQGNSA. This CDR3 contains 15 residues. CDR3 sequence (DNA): TGTGCCAGCAGCTTTGGGGGGGGGGAGTCGGATACGCAGTATTTT. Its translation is CASSFGGGESDTQYF.

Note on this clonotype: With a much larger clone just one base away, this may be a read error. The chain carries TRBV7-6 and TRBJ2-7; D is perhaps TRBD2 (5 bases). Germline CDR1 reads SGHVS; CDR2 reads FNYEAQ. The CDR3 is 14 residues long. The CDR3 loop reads CTSSPREGGYEQYF. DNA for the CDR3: TGTACCAGCAGCCCACGGGAAGGCGGGTACGAGCAGTACTTC.

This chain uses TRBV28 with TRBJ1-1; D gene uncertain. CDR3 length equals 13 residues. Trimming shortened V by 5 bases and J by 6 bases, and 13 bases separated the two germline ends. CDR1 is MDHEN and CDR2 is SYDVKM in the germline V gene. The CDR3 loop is CASSRNRRAEAFF. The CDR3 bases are TGTGCCAGCAGTCGGAACCGGCGCGCTGAAGCTTTCTTT.

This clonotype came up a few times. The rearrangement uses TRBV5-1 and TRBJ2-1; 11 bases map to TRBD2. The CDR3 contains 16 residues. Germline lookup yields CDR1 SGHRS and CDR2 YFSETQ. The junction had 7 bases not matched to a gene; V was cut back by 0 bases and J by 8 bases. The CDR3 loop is CASSLGLAGLVDEQFF. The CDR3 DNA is TGCGCCAGCAGCTTGGGACTAGCGGGGCTGGTCGATGAGCAGTTCTTC. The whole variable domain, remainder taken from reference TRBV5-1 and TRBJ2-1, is KAGVTQTPRYLIKTRGQQVTLSCSPISGHRSVSWYQQTPGQGLQFLFEYFSETQRNKGNFPGRFSGRQFSNSRSEMNVSTLELGDSALYLCASSLGLAGLVDEQFFGPGTRLTVL.